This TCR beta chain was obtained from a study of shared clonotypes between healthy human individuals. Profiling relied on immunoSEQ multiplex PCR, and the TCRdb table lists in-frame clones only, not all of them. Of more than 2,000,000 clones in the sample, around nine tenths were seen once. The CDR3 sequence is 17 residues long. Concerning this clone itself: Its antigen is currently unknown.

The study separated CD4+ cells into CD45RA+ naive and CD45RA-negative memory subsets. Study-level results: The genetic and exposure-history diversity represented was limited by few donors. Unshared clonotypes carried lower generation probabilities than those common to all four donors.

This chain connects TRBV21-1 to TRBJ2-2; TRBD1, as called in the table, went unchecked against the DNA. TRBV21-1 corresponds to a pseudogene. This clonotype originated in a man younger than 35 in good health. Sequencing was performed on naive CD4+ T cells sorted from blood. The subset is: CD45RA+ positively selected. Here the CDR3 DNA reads TGTGCCAGCAGCAAAGCCCCAGCCGGGACATCGACCGGGGAGCTGTTTTTT. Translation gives CASSKAPAGTSTGELFF.